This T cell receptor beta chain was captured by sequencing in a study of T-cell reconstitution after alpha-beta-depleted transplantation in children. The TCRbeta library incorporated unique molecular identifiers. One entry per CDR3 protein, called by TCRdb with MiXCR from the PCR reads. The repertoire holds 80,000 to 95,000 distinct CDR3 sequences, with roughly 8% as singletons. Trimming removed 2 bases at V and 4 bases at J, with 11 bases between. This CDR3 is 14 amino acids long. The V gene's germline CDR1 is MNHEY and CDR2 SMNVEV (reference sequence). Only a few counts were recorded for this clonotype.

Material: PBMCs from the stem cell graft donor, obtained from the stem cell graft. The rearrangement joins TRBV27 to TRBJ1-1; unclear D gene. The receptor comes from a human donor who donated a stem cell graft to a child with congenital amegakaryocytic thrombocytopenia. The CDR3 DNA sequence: TGTGCCAGCAGTTTAAACCCCCCGGGCACTGAAGCTTTCTTT. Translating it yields CASSLNPPGTEAFF.